The rows below give T cell receptor beta chains drawn from one sample of a study of T cells in Graves' hyperthyroidism and ophthalmopathy. TCRdb redid the calling of the multiplex PCR reads with MiXCR, one entry per CDR3 protein. The sample lists around 350,000 distinct CDR3 sequences; roughly 14% were seen once. The specimen sequenced was blood. The receptor set was obtained from a woman between 18 and 29 years old with Graves' hyperthyroidism that later progressed to Graves' ophthalmopathy. Each CDR3 is given with its conserved first and last residue. Fields, in order: J gene, D gene, clone size, V gene, CDR3 protein, CDR3 DNA. The D gene is left open where the match is weak. Some rows have no size entry. The others give once, few or many, or a class for an expanded clone.

J gene: TRBJ2-1; D gene: TRBD2; clone size: few; V gene: TRBV28; CDR3 protein: CASSSSSGRDNEQFF; CDR3 DNA: TGTGCCAGCAGTTCTTCTAGCGGGAGAGACAATGAGCAGTTCTTC
J gene: TRBJ2-3; D gene: TRBD2; clone size: many; V gene: TRBV29-1; CDR3 protein: CSVEGGEDTQYF; CDR3 DNA: TGCAGCGTTGAGGGAGGGGAGGATACGCAGTATTTT
J gene: TRBJ2-7; D gene: -; clone size: -; V gene: TRBV27; CDR3 protein: CASSLTPDGYEQYF; CDR3 DNA: TGTGCCAGCAGTTTAACCCCGGACGGGTACGAGCAGTACTTC
J gene: TRBJ2-4; D gene: TRBD2; clone size: many; V gene: TRBV28; CDR3 protein: CASSPGGVAKNIQYF; CDR3 DNA: TGTGCCAGCAGTCCTGGGGGGGTAGCCAAAAACATTCAGTACTTC
J gene: TRBJ2-5; D gene: -; clone size: -; V gene: TRBV30; CDR3 protein: CAWSLRMETQYF; CDR3 DNA: TGTGCCTGGAGTTTGAGGATGGAGACCCAGTACTTC
J gene: TRBJ2-2; D gene: -; clone size: many; V gene: TRBV7-2; CDR3 protein: CASSKSGSNTGELFF; CDR3 DNA: TGTGCCAGCAGCAAGAGCGGTTCGAACACCGGGGAGCTGTTTTTT
J gene: TRBJ2-1; D gene: -; clone size: many; V gene: TRBV3-1; CDR3 protein: CASSQGAEPYNEQFF; CDR3 DNA: TGTGCCAGCAGCCAAGGGGCGGAACCCTACAATGAGCAGTTCTTC
J gene: TRBJ1-2; D gene: -; clone size: -; V gene: TRBV20-1; CDR3 protein: CSARDRAKGYTF; CDR3 DNA: TGCAGTGCTAGAGACAGGGCGAAGGGCTACACCTTC
J gene: TRBJ2-2; D gene: -; clone size: few; V gene: TRBV2; CDR3 protein: CASLVAGEGFGELFF; CDR3 DNA: TGTGCCAGCCTGGTAGCCGGAGAAGGGTTCGGGGAGCTGTTTTTT
J gene: TRBJ2-7; D gene: -; clone size: few; V gene: TRBV2; CDR3 protein: CASSDKAGAYEQYF; CDR3 DNA: TGTGCCAGCAGTGACAAAGCGGGTGCCTACGAGCAGTACTTC
J gene: TRBJ2-2; D gene: TRBD1; clone size: few; V gene: TRBV6-1; CDR3 protein: CASSRDRVFTGELFF; CDR3 DNA: TGTGCCAGCAGTAGGGACAGGGTGTTCACCGGGGAGCTGTTTTTT
J gene: TRBJ2-1; D gene: TRBD2; clone size: many; V gene: TRBV15; CDR3 protein: CATSKLAGGERNEQFF; CDR3 DNA: TGTGCCACCAGCAAACTAGCGGGAGGGGAGAGGAATGAGCAGTTCTTC
J gene: TRBJ2-5; D gene: -; clone size: many; V gene: TRBV20-1; CDR3 protein: CSARVGGTHNLYFQETQYF; CDR3 DNA: TGCAGTGCTAGAGTGGGCGGGACCCACAACCTTTACTTCCAAGAGACCCAGTACTTC
J gene: TRBJ2-1; D gene: TRBD1; clone size: many; V gene: TRBV28; CDR3 protein: CATRQGPTYNEQFF; CDR3 DNA: TGTGCCACCAGACAGGGACCGACCTACAATGAGCAGTTCTTC
J gene: TRBJ2-5; D gene: TRBD2; clone size: many; V gene: TRBV5-1; CDR3 protein: CASSLEATSGRGTQYF; CDR3 DNA: TGCGCCAGCAGCTTGGAGGCGACTAGCGGGAGGGGGACCCAGTACTTC
J gene: TRBJ2-7; D gene: -; clone size: few; V gene: TRBV29-1; CDR3 protein: CSVVTETSYEQYF; CDR3 DNA: TGCAGCGTTGTGACAGAGACATCTTACGAGCAGTACTTC
J gene: TRBJ1-2; D gene: TRBD1; clone size: many; V gene: TRBV28; CDR3 protein: CASSPPGQGFLNYGYTF; CDR3 DNA: TGTGCCAGCAGTCCTCCGGGACAGGGTTTCCTTAACTATGGCTACACCTTC
J gene: TRBJ1-2; D gene: -; clone size: many; V gene: TRBV24-1; CDR3 protein: CATSPDAYGYTF; CDR3 DNA: TGTGCCACCAGTCCCGACGCCTATGGCTACACCTTC
J gene: TRBJ2-5; D gene: -; clone size: many; V gene: TRBV20-1; CDR3 protein: CSASQYAGASETQYF; CDR3 DNA: TGCAGTGCCTCCCAATATGCGGGGGCCTCAGAGACCCAGTACTTC
J gene: TRBJ2-7; D gene: TRBD2; clone size: many; V gene: TRBV20-1; CDR3 protein: CSARGLAGGYEQYF; CDR3 DNA: TGCAGTGCTAGAGGGCTAGCGGGTGGTTACGAGCAGTACTTC
J gene: TRBJ2-1; D gene: TRBD2; clone size: few; V gene: TRBV5-1; CDR3 protein: CASSAPSGGSSYNEQFF; CDR3 DNA: TGCGCCAGCAGCGCGCCGAGCGGGGGTAGCTCCTACAATGAGCAGTTCTTC
J gene: TRBJ2-3; D gene: TRBD2; clone size: -; V gene: TRBV29-1; CDR3 protein: CSVGPRLATDTQYF; CDR3 DNA: TGCAGCGTGGGGCCGAGACTAGCGACAGATACGCAGTATTTT
J gene: TRBJ2-1; D gene: -; clone size: -; V gene: TRBV6-2/TRBV6-3; CDR3 protein: CASSYPDSTNEQFF; CDR3 DNA: TGTGCCAGCAGTTACCCCGACAGTACTAATGAGCAGTTCTTC
J gene: TRBJ2-1; D gene: -; clone size: -; V gene: TRBV4-2; CDR3 protein: CASSLRTEGRREQFF; CDR3 DNA: TGTGCCAGCAGCCTCCGGACGGAAGGGCGTAGAGAGCAGTTCTTC
J gene: TRBJ2-1; D gene: -; clone size: few; V gene: TRBV5-1; CDR3 protein: CASSAGTTGHEQFF; CDR3 DNA: TGCGCCAGCAGCGCCGGGACCACGGGGCATGAGCAGTTCTTC
J gene: TRBJ1-2; D gene: -; clone size: many; V gene: TRBV11-1; CDR3 protein: CASSRDKNYGYTF; CDR3 DNA: TGTGCCAGCAGCCGGGACAAGAACTATGGCTACACCTTC
J gene: TRBJ2-1; D gene: TRBD2; clone size: many; V gene: TRBV5-1; CDR3 protein: CASSLAAGREWNEQFF; CDR3 DNA: TGCGCCAGCAGCTTGGCCGCTGGGCGGGAGTGGAATGAGCAGTTCTTC
J gene: TRBJ2-1; D gene: -; clone size: -; V gene: TRBV19; CDR3 protein: CASSISSNEQFF; CDR3 DNA: TGTGCCAGTAGTATATCGAGCAATGAGCAGTTCTTC
J gene: TRBJ1-6; D gene: -; clone size: -; V gene: TRBV28; CDR3 protein: CASSSTGNNSPLHF; CDR3 DNA: TGTGCCAGCAGTTCCACAGGGAATAATTCACCCCTCCACTTT
J gene: TRBJ2-1; D gene: TRBD2; clone size: many; V gene: TRBV27; CDR3 protein: CASRKSGGRAGNEQFF; CDR3 DNA: TGTGCCAGCCGTAAGAGCGGCGGGAGGGCCGGGAATGAGCAGTTCTTC
J gene: TRBJ2-3; D gene: -; clone size: many; V gene: TRBV11-2; CDR3 protein: CASSLGSGLSTDTQYF; CDR3 DNA: TGTGCCAGCAGCTTAGGGTCGGGGCTGAGCACAGATACGCAGTATTTT
J gene: TRBJ2-3; D gene: -; clone size: many; V gene: TRBV12-3/TRBV12-4; CDR3 protein: CASSLVAGWVTDTQYF; CDR3 DNA: TGTGCCAGCAGTTTAGTCGCAGGTTGGGTCACAGATACGCAGTATTTT
J gene: TRBJ1-6; D gene: -; clone size: few; V gene: TRBV6-6; CDR3 protein: CASSYSPRGNSPLHF; CDR3 DNA: TGTGCCAGCAGTTACTCTCCCCGGGGTAATTCACCCCTCCACTTT
J gene: TRBJ1-1; D gene: TRBD1; clone size: many; V gene: TRBV7-8; CDR3 protein: CASSTEDRGREAFF; CDR3 DNA: TGTGCCAGCAGCACGGAGGACAGGGGGCGAGAAGCTTTCTTT
J gene: TRBJ1-6; D gene: -; clone size: many; V gene: TRBV9; CDR3 protein: CASSATGNSPLHF; CDR3 DNA: TGTGCCAGCAGCGCGACGGGGAATTCACCCCTCCACTTT